The 21 T cell receptor beta chains presented below share a single source sample, sequenced in a study of CD8 T cells in Susac syndrome. Random hexamers were used to reverse transcribe the RNA input (about 0.5 to 1 ug). Each CDR3 protein is one row after TCRdb ran MiXCR on the immunoSEQ multiplex PCR reads. This sample carries 160,000 or so distinct CDR3 sequences, roughly 95% of them seen once, and the ten largest clones take 0.15%. The sample consisted of CD8+ T cells from PBMCs. These TCRs come from a human donor with multiple sclerosis.

This chain links TRBV30 with TRBJ2-5; TRBD1 or TRBD2 may be the D gene (5 bases each). V gave up 4 bases and J gave up 0 bases, with 9 bases separating them. Germline V gene sequence: CDR1 GTSNPN, CDR2 SVGIG (reference sequence). This CDR3 is built from 13 residues. This CDR3 is CAWMGEYQETQYF. CDR3 bases: TGTGCCTGGATGGGGGAGTACCAAGAGACCCAGTACTTC.

J is TRBJ2-3 and V is TRBV11-2, with unresolved D. The V end was cut by 7 bases, the J end by 4 bases, with 9 bases between. The CDR3 runs 12 residues. Germline CDR1 and CDR2: SGHAT and FQNNGV. As DNA, the CDR3 is TGTGCCAGCACCCTACTGGCAGATACGCAGTATTTT. It encodes CASTLLADTQYF.

As DNA, the CDR3 is TGCAGCGTTAGGGACGTCTATGAGCAGTTCTTC. It yields the protein CSVRDVYEQFF. J is TRBJ2-1 and V is TRBV29-1, with D perhaps TRBD1 or TRBD2 (5 bases each). The CDR3 is 11 amino acids. The ends were cut back, 5 bases at V and 8 bases at J, with 10 bases in the middle. Germline CDR1 reads SQVTM; CDR2 reads ANQGSEA.

This chain uses TRBV5-4 with TRBJ2-2, with no clear D. The CDR3 is made up of 12 amino acids. Germline values: CDR1 SGHNT, CDR2 YYREEE (reference sequence). The germline V and J ends were trimmed by 4 bases and 7 bases, with 8 bases remaining between them. In DNA, the CDR3 is TGTGCCAGCAGCCTGGAGAACGGGGAGCTGTTTTTT. Translated: CASSLENGELFF.

This chain joins TRBV30 and TRBJ1-2; D is ambiguous. The V and J ends lost 4 bases and 4 bases respectively, with 10 bases between them. The CDR3 loop spans 12 amino acids. Looked up from germline, CDR1 is GTSNPN and CDR2 is SVGIG (reference sequence). The CDR3 sequence: CAWNEGGYGYTF. CDR3 DNA sequence: TGTGCCTGGAATGAAGGCGGCTATGGCTACACCTTC. Full variable domain (outside the CDR3, taken from reference TRBV30 and TRBJ1-2): SQTIHQWPATLVQPVGSPLSLECTVEGTSNPNLYWYRQAAGRGLQLLFYSVGIGQISSEVPQNLSASRPQDRQFILSSKKLLLSDSGFYLCAWNEGGYGYTFGSGTRLTVV.

The chain employs TRBV18 and TRBJ2-1; 11 bases line up with TRBD1. The germline V gene encodes CDR1 KGHSH and CDR2 LQKENI. J lost 8 bases, V lost 3 bases, and 3 bases had no gene match. The CDR3 spans 14 residues. The CDR3 here is CASSPGQGGYEQFF. CDR3 coding DNA: TGTGCCAGCTCACCGGGACAGGGGGGCTATGAGCAGTTCTTC.

The chain joins TRBV12-3 or TRBV12-4 to TRBJ2-1; possible D gene TRBD2, 6 bases. Trimming took 9 bases from V and 6 from J, leaving 12 bases between them. This CDR3 spans 12 amino acids. CDR3: CASSGLPNEQFF. The CDR3 DNA reads TGTGCCAGTTCGGGACTGCCCAATGAGCAGTTCTTC.

This clonotype has just one count. The gene calls are TRBV20-1 and TRBJ2-5; 14 nucleotides agree with TRBD2. The germline V gene encodes CDR1 DFQATT and CDR2 SNEGSKA (reference sequence). The junction had 8 bases not matched to a gene; V was cut back by 6 bases and J by 5 bases. CDR3 size: 15 residues. The CDR3 spells CSARTSGGPEETQYF. The CDR3 DNA follows: TGCAGTGCCCGGACTAGCGGGGGGCCGGAGGAGACCCAGTACTTC.

The chain employs TRBV29-1 and TRBJ2-1; weak D call: TRBD2 (5 bases). Trimming pared 6 bases from V and 10 bases from J, leaving 10 bases between. Germline CDR1 reads SQVTM; CDR2 reads ANQGSEA. This CDR3 is 10 amino acids long. CDR3 in DNA: TGCAGCGTCCACGGACTCGAGCAGTTCTTC. Residues: CSVHGLEQFF.

This rearrangement joins TRBV5-4 to TRBJ2-1; 11 nucleotides match TRBD2. Germline V gene sequence: CDR1 SGHNT, CDR2 YYREEE (reference sequence). V was clipped by 4 bases and J by 7 bases; unmatched bases: 4. This CDR3 has 14 residues. Here the CDR3 reads CASSGGLAENEQFF. CDR3 nucleotide sequence: TGTGCCAGCAGCGGGGGACTAGCGGAAAATGAGCAGTTCTTC.

This chain uses TRBV7-9 with TRBJ1-2; 10 positions match TRBD1. Germline trimming cut 5 bases from V and 5 bases from J; bases unmatched to any gene: 8. Germline-derived CDR1 and CDR2 are SEHNR and FQNEAQ (reference sequence). This CDR3 is 15 amino acids long. The CDR3 spells CASSPGTGEGYGYTF. CDR3 DNA sequence: TGTGCCAGCAGCCCGGGGACAGGGGAAGGATATGGCTACACCTTC.

CDR3 region: CACQTAHSYEQYF. For the CDR3, the DNA is TGTGCCTGTCAGACGGCCCACTCCTACGAGCAGTACTTC. The chain recombines TRBV30 with TRBJ2-7; no firm D call. Germline V CDR1 and CDR2: GTSNPN, SVGIG (reference sequence). Trimming removed 6 bases at V and 0 bases at J, with 12 bases between. The length of the CDR3 is 13 residues. Full variable domain (remainder filled in from reference TRBV30 and TRBJ2-7): SQTIHQWPATLVQPVGSPLSLECTVEGTSNPNLYWYRQAAGRGLQLLFYSVGIGQISSEVPQNLSASRPQDRQFILSSKKLLLSDSGFYLCACQTAHSYEQYFGPGTRLTVT.

The rearrangement uses TRBV4-2 and TRBJ2-7; D is undetermined. CDR1 LGHNA and CDR2 YNFKEQ come from the germline V gene. Trimming cost V 1 base and J 5 bases, with 12 bases left between them. The CDR3 has 14 amino acids. Written as DNA, the CDR3 is TGTGCCAGCAGCCAAGGGACGGAGACTGACGAGCAGTACTTC. Residues: CASSQGTETDEQYF.

Here the CDR3 DNA reads TGCAGTGCTAGTGAGTCCCTGGGGGACACTGAAGCTTTCTTT. It yields the protein CSASESLGDTEAFF. The chain carries TRBV20-1 and TRBJ1-1, with a weak D call TRBD1 (5 bases). Per germline, CDR1 DFQATT and CDR2 SNEGSKA (reference sequence). The V end lost 3 bases, the J end lost 3 bases, and 14 bases lay between the germline ends. This CDR3 spans 14 amino acids.

The chain links TRBV11-2 to TRBJ2-7; D is unresolved. This CDR3 contains 12 residues. V was shortened by 5 bases and J by 6 bases, with 11 bases between the two germline ends. In germline, CDR1 is SGHAT, CDR2 FQNNGV. The DNA of the CDR3 is TGTGCCAGCAGCGCCGGGCTAATCGAGCAGTACTTC. Protein product: CASSAGLIEQYF.

This chain joins TRBV23-1 and TRBJ1-6, with unresolved D. TRBV23-1 is sorted into the ORF group, with uncertain function. V lost 3 bases and J 9 bases, leaving 12 bases between the germline ends. The CDR3 length is 14 residues. The CDR3 sequence: CASSHYTDPSPLHF. The CDR3 region has the DNA TGCGCCAGCAGTCACTACACCGACCCTTCACCCCTCCACTTT.

J is TRBJ2-1 and V is TRBV29-1; maybe TRBD2 (6 bases). V was trimmed by 1 base and J by 0 bases, leaving 10 bases between them. Germline V gene lookup returns CDR1 SQVTM and CDR2 ANQGSEA. This CDR3 is built from 15 residues. CDR3: CSVEAGESSYNEQFF. The DNA of the CDR3 is TGCAGCGTTGAAGCGGGGGAGAGCTCCTACAATGAGCAGTTCTTC.

The chain uses TRBV27 and TRBJ1-1; 8 bases are shared with TRBD1. CDR3 length: 13 residues. Germline V CDR1 and CDR2: MNHEY, SMNVEV (reference sequence). J lost 7 bases, V lost 6 bases, and 7 bases had no gene match. The CDR3 spells CASRKTGASEAFF. CDR3 sequence (DNA): TGTGCCAGCAGGAAGACAGGGGCCAGTGAAGCTTTCTTT.

J is TRBJ2-5 and V is TRBV7-8, with a tentative D call TRBD2 (7 bases). CDR3 length: 13 amino acids. The germline V gene has CDR1 SGHVS and CDR2 FQNEAQ. The V and J ends lost 7 bases and 5 bases respectively, with 14 bases between them. The DNA for the CDR3 is TGTGCCAGCATGGGGGGGCCCCGGGAGACCCAGTACTTC. Translated: CASMGGPRETQYF.

The chain has TRBV7-9 and TRBJ1-1; possibly TRBD1 for D (5 bases). V was pared by 2 bases and J by 3 bases, with 19 bases between. There are 17 residues in the CDR3. Per the germline V gene, CDR1 is SEHNR and CDR2 is FQNEAQ (reference sequence). The CDR3 DNA is TGTGCCAGCAGCTTAAAACTATGGGGGAACGAGGACACTGAAGCTTTCTTT. Amino acid sequence: CASSLKLWGNEDTEAFF.

This rearrangement joins TRBV9 to TRBJ2-5; TRBD1 matches at 7 bases. Germline V lookup: CDR1 SGDLS, CDR2 YYNGEE. The CDR3 totals 14 residues. The trim removed 0 bases at V and 4 bases at J, leaving 3 bases unmatched. The CDR3 protein is CASSVEGARETQYF. The CDR3 DNA follows: TGTGCCAGCAGCGTAGAGGGGGCGCGAGAGACCCAGTACTTC.